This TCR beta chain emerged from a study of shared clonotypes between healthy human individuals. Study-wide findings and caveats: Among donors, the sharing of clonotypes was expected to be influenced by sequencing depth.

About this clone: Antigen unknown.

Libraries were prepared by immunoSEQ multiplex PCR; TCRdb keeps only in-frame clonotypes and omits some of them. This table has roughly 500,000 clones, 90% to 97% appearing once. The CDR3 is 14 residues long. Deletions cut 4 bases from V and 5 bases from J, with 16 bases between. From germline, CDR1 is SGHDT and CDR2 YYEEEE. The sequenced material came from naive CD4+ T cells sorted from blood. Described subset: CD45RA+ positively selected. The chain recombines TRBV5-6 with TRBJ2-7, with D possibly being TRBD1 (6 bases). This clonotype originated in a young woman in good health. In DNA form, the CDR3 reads TGTGCCAGCAGCCCTCAAGGGGGTAGCGACGAGCAGTACTTC. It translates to CASSPQGGSDEQYF.